Sequencing of this T cell receptor (beta chain) was carried out in a study of blood T cell repertoires in COVID-19. Study summary: Sites in the United States, Italy and Spain provided acute and convalescent COVID-19 samples. T cells, B-cell-depleted T cells, or PBMCs supplied cDNA or gDNA.

Looked up from germline, CDR1 is MNHEY and CDR2 is SMNVEV (reference sequence). V dropped 6 bases and J dropped 6 bases, with 17 bases sitting between them. This CDR3 comprises 14 residues. In the original analysis: Counts of nucleated cells, estimated from reference gene primer amplification, were obtained. The method was immunoSEQ multiplex PCR; TCRdb's version includes in-frame clones alone and lacks a portion of them. V, J and clone size were drawn from that table, and D and trimming were deduced from the DNA. The table shows fewer than 150,000 clones, with around 86% occurring only once. The specimen was peripheral blood. The clonotype comes from an elderly woman with acute or convalescent COVID-19. The chain recombines TRBV27 with TRBJ1-1, with D tentatively TRBD1 (6 bases). The CDR3 coding sequence is TGTGCCAGCAGCGCTCATACAGGGTCTCCTGAAGCTTTCTTT. Translating it yields CASSAHTGSPEAFF.